Below are 30 T cell receptor beta chains sequenced from a single sample in a study of beta chain features in type 1 diabetes (dated by TCRdb to 2016 to 2019). The investigation overall reported the following: A moderate but significant shortening of TCRB CDR3 length was observed in type 1 diabetes patients in all four CD4+ subsets.

These receptors' antigens are unknown. The library was obtained by the immunoSEQ multiplex PCR assay. The entire amount of isolated RNA was reverse transcribed using the High Capacity cDNA Reverse Transcription Kit, so the sequenced TCRB transcripts were expressed ones. TCRdb provides this immuneACCESS table in a form limited to in-frame rearrangements. Some clones are lacking; in checked studies, under half of them reflect an unresolved V gene, and why the rest are absent is not known. This sample lists some 170,000 clones; 50% to 70% were detected once. The ten largest clones take up nearly 0.09% of the sample. Sequences were obtained from naive CD4+ T cells from blood. This specimen's cell subset or site label, per the study, means: true naive CD4+ T cells. The receptor source for this set is a man younger than 40 with type 1 diabetes.

The chain links TRBV2 to TRBJ2-1; TRBD1 is a possible D gene (6 bases). From germline, CDR1 is SNHLY and CDR2 FYNNEI. The CDR3 has 15 amino acids. Trimming stripped 8 bases from V and 0 bases from J, with 14 bases between. The CDR3 is CASGAGARSYNEQFF. DNA of the CDR3: TGTGCCAGCGGAGCAGGGGCCCGCTCCTACAATGAGCAGTTCTTC.

The genes are TRBV9 and TRBJ2-5, with a tentative D call TRBD1 (6 bases). Germline V gene sequence: CDR1 SGDLS, CDR2 YYNGEE. CDR3 length equals 16 residues. V dropped 0 bases and J dropped 4 bases, with 16 bases sitting between them. As DNA, the CDR3 is TGTGCCAGCAGCGTAGAACCCACAGGGATCGGAGAGACCCAGTACTTC. Its translation: CASSVEPTGIGETQYF.

This rearrangement joins TRBV25-1 to TRBJ2-5, with TRBD1 matching 8 bases. This CDR3 spans 14 amino acids. The V gene's germline CDR1 is MGHDK and CDR2 SYGVNS. V was clipped by 2 bases and J by 5 bases; unmatched bases: 4. CDR3 bases: TGTGCCAGCAGTGAAATTAGACAGGGGGAGACCCAGTACTTC. Translating it yields CASSEIRQGETQYF.

CDR3 sequence: CSVVRQVETQYF. Here the CDR3 DNA reads TGCAGCGTTGTGCGGCAGGTAGAGACCCAGTACTTC. The chain recombines TRBV29-1 with TRBJ2-5; D unclear. There are 12 residues in the CDR3. CDR1 is SQVTM, CDR2 ANQGSEA, per germline. Trimming took 4 bases from V and 4 from J, leaving 10 bases between them.

This rearrangement joins TRBV4-3 to TRBJ2-1, with D possibly matching TRBD2 (6 bases). V was shortened by 0 bases and J by 4 bases, with 13 bases between the two germline ends. The CDR3 length is 16 residues. Per the germline V gene, CDR1 is LGHNA and CDR2 is YSLEER. CDR3 residues: CASSQDVATRYNEQFF. Written as DNA, the CDR3 is TGCGCCAGCAGCCAAGATGTTGCGACTAGGTACAATGAGCAGTTCTTC.

V gene TRBV15 combines with J gene TRBJ1-3; possible D gene TRBD1, 6 bases. Germline V gene sequence: CDR1 LNHNV, CDR2 YYDKDF (reference sequence). The CDR3 spans 14 residues. The V end lost 7 bases, the J end lost 2 bases, and 12 bases lay between the germline ends. The CDR3 region has the DNA TGTGCCACCACTACAGGGACGGCTGGAAACACCATATATTTT. This gives the protein CATTTGTAGNTIYF.

This rearrangement joins TRBV5-1 to TRBJ2-5; TRBD2 matches 10 bases. Germline loops: CDR1 SGHRS, CDR2 YFSETQ. The CDR3 consists of 15 residues. The V segment lost 4 bases and the J segment 1 base; nucleotides outside the gene matches: 4. The CDR3 coding sequence is TGCGCCAGCAGCACAGTAGCGGGGGGCCAAGAGACCCAGTACTTC. This sequence encodes CASSTVAGGQETQYF. Variable domain in full (rest from reference TRBV5-1 and TRBJ2-5): KAGVTQTPRYLIKTRGQQVTLSCSPISGHRSVSWYQQTPGQGLQFLFEYFSETQRNKGNFPGRFSGRQFSNSRSEMNVSTLELGDSALYLCASSTVAGGQETQYFGPGTRLLVL.

This chain joins TRBV29-1 and TRBJ1-1; a weak D match, TRBD1 (6 bases). This CDR3 region has 12 residues. Per germline, CDR1 SQVTM and CDR2 ANQGSEA. Trimming pared 8 bases from V and 3 bases from J, leaving 13 bases between. The CDR3 here is CSFLTGYTEAFF. The CDR3 region has the DNA TGCAGCTTCTTAACAGGGTACACTGAAGCTTTCTTT.

The chain employs TRBV29-1 and TRBJ1-2, with 9 bases aligning to TRBD1. Looked up from germline, CDR1 is SQVTM and CDR2 is ANQGSEA. V trimming: 6 bases; J trimming: 6 bases; junction bases outside the gene matches: 2. The CDR3 contains 11 residues. The CDR3 DNA reads TGCAGCGTGGACAGGGGCCATGGCTACACCTTC. Protein sequence: CSVDRGHGYTF.

The chain recombines TRBV4-1 with TRBJ2-7; no clear D gene. Looked up from germline, CDR1 is MGHRA and CDR2 is YSYEKL. This CDR3 is 14 amino acids long. V was cut by 4 bases and J by 4 bases, with 14 bases left in between. For the CDR3, the DNA is TGCGCCAGCAGCCCTGGGCAGGCGGTGTACGAGCAGTACTTC. As protein: CASSPGQAVYEQYF.

V and J are TRBV11-2 and TRBJ2-5; D is ambiguous. Germline CDR1 reads SGHAT; CDR2 reads FQNNGV. The V gene lost 6 bases and the J gene lost 5 bases, with 13 bases spanning the gap. The CDR3 totals 13 residues. For the CDR3, the DNA is TGTGCCAGCAGATCTCAACTCTGGGAGACCCAGTACTTC. Its translation: CASRSQLWETQYF.

The chain has TRBV4-3 and TRBJ2-3; 8 nucleotides agree with TRBD1. Trimming took 4 bases from V and 1 from J; bases not matched to a gene: 10. The CDR3 consists of 17 residues. Germline V gene data show CDR1 as LGHNA and CDR2 as YSLEER. This CDR3 reads CASSLFTPGQGTDTQYF. CDR3 in DNA: TGCGCCAGCAGCCTTTTCACCCCGGGACAGGGCACAGATACGCAGTATTTT.

The chain has TRBV4-3 and TRBJ1-6, with D possibly matching TRBD1 (5 bases). CDR1 and CDR2 (germline): LGHNA, YSLEER. The CDR3 covers 14 residues. The germline V and J ends were trimmed by 0 bases and 12 bases, with 12 bases remaining between them. Here the CDR3 reads CASSQEVGGEPLHF. In nucleotides, the CDR3 is TGCGCCAGCAGCCAAGAAGTTGGGGGGGAACCCCTCCACTTT.

This clone was counted a single time. The chain combines TRBV5-1 with TRBJ2-3, with TRBD1 identical over 12 bases. The CDR3 contains 16 residues. Looked up from germline, CDR1 is SGHRS and CDR2 is YFSETQ. J gave up 5 bases and V 0 bases, and 4 bases lay outside the gene matches. CDR3: CASSLAGTGGQDTQYF. The CDR3, as DNA: TGCGCCAGCAGCTTGGCCGGGACAGGGGGCCAAGATACGCAGTATTTT.

V is TRBV5-6 and J is TRBJ2-7; the D gene is possibly TRBD1 (6 bases). Per the germline V gene, CDR1 is SGHDT and CDR2 is YYEEEE. The CDR3 loop spans 14 amino acids. Trimming shortened V by 4 bases and J by 7 bases, and 18 bases separated the two germline ends. CDR3 sequence (DNA): TGTGCCAGCAGCCCGAGGACAGACCGCCAAGAGCAGTACTTC. It yields the protein CASSPRTDRQEQYF.

The chain has TRBV5-1 and TRBJ2-5; 14 bases are shared with TRBD2. This CDR3 is 17 amino acids long. From germline, CDR1 is SGHRS and CDR2 YFSETQ. V lost 3 bases and J lost 1; bases outside the gene matches: 5. The DNA of the CDR3 is TGCGCCAGCAGCTCGGGACTAGCGGGGGTCTTCCAAGAGACCCAGTACTTC. It is translated as CASSSGLAGVFQETQYF.

The chain has TRBV5-6 and TRBJ1-4; tentatively, D is TRBD1 (5 bases). This CDR3 contains 15 residues. V lost 4 bases and J 4 bases, leaving 14 bases between the germline ends. CDR1 SGHDT and CDR2 YYEEEE come from the germline V gene. CDR3 sequence: CASSRRGRYNEKLFF. CDR3 sequence (DNA): TGTGCCAGCAGCAGGAGGGGCCGCTATAATGAAAAACTGTTTTTT. The full variable domain, its missing parts supplied by reference TRBV5-6 and TRBJ1-4, is DAGVTQSPTHLIKTRGQQVTLRCSPKSGHDTVSWYQQALGQGPQFIFQYYEEEERQRGNFPDRFSGHQFPNYSSELNVNALLLGDSALYLCASSRRGRYNEKLFFGSGTQLSVL.

This clone was picked up a small number of times. The V call is TRBV10-3, the J call TRBJ2-1, with 9 bases aligning to TRBD2. The CDR3 has 13 residues. The trim removed 8 bases at V and 9 bases at J, leaving 8 bases unmatched. The germline CDR1 and CDR2 sequences are ENHRY and SYGVKD. The chain's CDR3 is CAIGLAGNGEQFF. In DNA form, the CDR3 reads TGTGCCATCGGTCTAGCGGGGAATGGTGAGCAGTTCTTC.

This sequence joins TRBV28 and TRBJ1-2, with D unclear. The CDR3 is made up of 11 amino acids. Trimming removed 2 bases at V and 8 bases at J, with 6 bases between. CDR1 is MDHEN and CDR2 is SYDVKM in the germline V gene. CDR3 DNA sequence: TGTGCCAGCAGTTTAAAAGGCGGCTACACCTTC. This sequence encodes CASSLKGGYTF.

This rearrangement joins TRBV29-1 to TRBJ1-2, with a possible D match to TRBD1 (6 bases). Per germline, CDR1 SQVTM and CDR2 ANQGSEA. The CDR3 loop spans 13 amino acids. The V end was cut by 6 bases, the J end by 8 bases, with 19 bases between. CDR3 sequence reads: CSVGVTGSLGYTF. The CDR3 bases are TGCAGCGTAGGAGTAACAGGGAGTCTCGGCTACACCTTC.

This clone was seen just once. The CDR3 coding sequence is TGCAGTGCCCGCTCTGAGACCCAGTACTTC. Protein product: CSARSETQYF. V usage is TRBV20-1 and J usage is TRBJ2-5; no reliable D call. The V end lost 6 bases, the J end lost 5 bases, and 7 bases lay between the germline ends. The CDR3 runs 10 residues. Looked up from germline, CDR1 is DFQATT and CDR2 is SNEGSKA (reference sequence).

This clone has only one observation. The chain joins TRBV14 to TRBJ2-3; D is undetermined. Germline loops: CDR1 SGHDN, CDR2 FVKESK. This CDR3 is 12 amino acids long. V was cut by 5 bases and J by 0 bases, with 3 bases left in between. The CDR3 DNA follows: TGTGCCAGCAGCTCAAGCACAGATACGCAGTATTTT. Protein sequence: CASSSSTDTQYF. Variable domain in full (rest from reference TRBV14 and TRBJ2-3): EAGVTQFPSHSVIEKGQTVTLRCDPISGHDNLYWYRRVMGKEIKFLLHFVKESKQDESGMPNNRFLAERTGGTYSTLKVQPAELEDSGVYFCASSSSTDTQYFGPGTRLTVL.

In its sample, this clone was seen once. The rearrangement uses TRBV5-1 and TRBJ2-7, with a tentative D call TRBD1 (5 bases). V lost 1 base and J lost 4, with 15 bases in between. The CDR3 runs to 15 residues. Germline V gene lookup returns CDR1 SGHRS and CDR2 YFSETQ. The CDR3 bases are TGCGCCAGCAGCTTGCTGGCAGGGTTCGAGTACGAGCAGTACTTC. It translates to CASSLLAGFEYEQYF.

V is TRBV9 and J is TRBJ2-5; D unclear. Germline CDR1 SGDLS, CDR2 YYNGEE. The V end lost 4 bases, the J end lost 2 bases, and 9 bases lay between the germline ends. The CDR3 is made up of 13 amino acids. The DNA of the CDR3 is TGTGCCAGCAGCACCTCACAGCAAGAGACCCAGTACTTC. Protein: CASSTSQQETQYF.

The chain links TRBV7-2 to TRBJ2-3, with no clear D. CDR1 is SGHTA and CDR2 is FQGNSA in the germline V gene. CDR3 length: 14 residues. Trimming cost V 0 bases and J 4 bases, with 8 bases left between them. The CDR3 is CASSLATGPDTQYF. The CDR3 DNA reads TGTGCCAGCAGCTTAGCGACGGGCCCAGATACGCAGTATTTT.

The chain carries TRBV7-2 and TRBJ2-1; D unresolved. The germline V gene has CDR1 SGHTA and CDR2 FQGNSA. This CDR3 contains 14 residues. Trimming shortened V by 1 base and J by 0 bases, and 4 bases separated the two germline ends. This CDR3 is CASSLESSYNEQFF. CDR3 nucleotides: TGTGCCAGCAGCTTAGAAAGCTCCTACAATGAGCAGTTCTTC.

This CDR3 reads CASSVDGGQGQYF. In DNA, the CDR3 is TGTGCCAGCAGCGTAGACGGGGGACAGGGGCAGTATTTT. The chain recombines TRBV9 with TRBJ2-3; 9 bases align to TRBD1. Per germline, CDR1 SGDLS and CDR2 YYNGEE. The length of the CDR3 is 13 residues. The V segment lost 0 bases and the J segment 11 bases; nucleotides outside the gene matches: 4.

V usage is TRBV11-2 and J usage is TRBJ2-5, with unresolved D. This CDR3 comprises 12 residues. Germline V gene data show CDR1 as SGHAT and CDR2 as FQNNGV. Trimming took off 2 bases at V and 2 bases at J, with 3 bases between the two ends. CDR3 loop: CASSLIQETQYF. The DNA of the CDR3 is TGTGCCAGCAGCTTAATTCAAGAGACCCAGTACTTC.

V usage is TRBV5-1 and J usage is TRBJ2-3; 10 bases fit TRBD1. Germline lookup yields CDR1 SGHRS and CDR2 YFSETQ. The CDR3 length is 15 residues. After removal of 4 bases from V and 3 bases from J, the junction contained 5 bases not matched to a gene. For the CDR3, the DNA is TGCGCCAGCAGCGTGAGGGACAGGGGAACAGATACGCAGTATTTT. Encoded protein: CASSVRDRGTDTQYF.

This chain uses TRBV11-2 with TRBJ2-3, with 7 positions matching TRBD2. Germline V gene sequence: CDR1 SGHAT, CDR2 FQNNGV. Germline trimming cut 5 bases from V and 2 bases from J; bases unmatched to any gene: 13. The CDR3 runs 17 residues. CDR3 protein: CASSPHAAGDLTDTQYF. In nucleotides, the CDR3 is TGTGCCAGCAGCCCCCACGCGGCGGGGGACCTCACAGATACGCAGTATTTT.